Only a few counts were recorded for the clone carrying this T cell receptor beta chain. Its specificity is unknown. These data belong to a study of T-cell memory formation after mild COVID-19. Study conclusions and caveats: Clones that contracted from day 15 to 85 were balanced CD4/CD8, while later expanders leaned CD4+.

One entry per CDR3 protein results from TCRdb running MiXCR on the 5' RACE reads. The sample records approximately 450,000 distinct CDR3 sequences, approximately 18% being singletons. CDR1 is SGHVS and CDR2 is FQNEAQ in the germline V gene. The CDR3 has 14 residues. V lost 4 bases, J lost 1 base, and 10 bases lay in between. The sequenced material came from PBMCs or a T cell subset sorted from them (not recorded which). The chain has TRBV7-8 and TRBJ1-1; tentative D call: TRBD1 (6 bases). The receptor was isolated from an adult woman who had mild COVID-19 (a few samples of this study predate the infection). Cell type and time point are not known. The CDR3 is CASSWQGTNTEAFF. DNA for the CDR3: TGTGCCAGCAGCTGGCAGGGGACGAACACTGAAGCTTTCTTT.